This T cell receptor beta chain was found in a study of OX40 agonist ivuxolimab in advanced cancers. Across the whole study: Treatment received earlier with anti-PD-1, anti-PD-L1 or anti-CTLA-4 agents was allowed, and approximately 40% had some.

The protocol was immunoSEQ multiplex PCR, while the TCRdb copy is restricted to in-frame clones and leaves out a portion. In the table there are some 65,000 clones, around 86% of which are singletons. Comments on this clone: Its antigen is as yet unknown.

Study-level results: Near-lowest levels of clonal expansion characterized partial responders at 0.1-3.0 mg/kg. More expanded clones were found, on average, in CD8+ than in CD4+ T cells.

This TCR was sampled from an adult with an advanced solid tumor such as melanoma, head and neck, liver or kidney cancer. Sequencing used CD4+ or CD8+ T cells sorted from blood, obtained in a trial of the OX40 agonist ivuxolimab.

As DNA, the CDR3 is TGTGCCAGCAGCTCTATCACTGGGGAGCTGTTTTTT. Protein sequence: CASSSITGELFF. V is TRBV5-4 and J is TRBJ2-2; D gene uncertain. CDR3 length: 12 residues. V lost 3 bases, J lost 8 bases, and 8 bases lay in between. Germline V gene lookup returns CDR1 SGHNT and CDR2 YYREEE (reference sequence).